The 21 T cell receptor beta chains reported below all come from one sample, sequenced in a study of shared clonotypes between healthy human individuals. Produced via immunoSEQ multiplex PCR; TCRdb's table is partial and in-frame only. The sample yields approximately 720,000 clones, approximately 90% seen once. The naive CD8 population came from CD45RO-negative cells selected for CCR7, without terminally differentiated effector memory CD45RA+ cells. Sequenced: naive CD8+ T cells sorted from blood. Receptors originate from a man younger than 40 in good health.

This clone showed up just once. This CDR3 reads CASSLTEELQETQYF. The CDR3 DNA follows: TGTGCCAGCAGCTTGACAGAGGAGTTGCAAGAGACCCAGTACTTC. The chain is built from TRBV7-9 and TRBJ2-5; maybe TRBD1 (5 bases). The CDR3 is 15 residues long. Germline V CDR1 and CDR2: SEHNR, FQNEAQ (reference sequence). V was trimmed by 3 bases and J by 2 bases, leaving 13 bases between them.

This chain joins TRBV28 and TRBJ2-1; D call uncertain. The V end was cut by 5 bases, the J end by 8 bases, with 7 bases between. There are 11 residues in the CDR3. Germline lookup yields CDR1 MDHEN and CDR2 SYDVKM. This CDR3 reads CASSHNYEQFF. CDR3 DNA: TGTGCCAGCAGTCACAACTATGAGCAGTTCTTC.

The chain carries TRBV10-1 and TRBJ2-7, with D possibly matching TRBD2 (5 bases). The V and J ends lost 3 bases and 2 bases respectively, with 14 bases between them. Germline values: CDR1 WNHNN, CDR2 SYGVQD (reference sequence). CDR3 size: 15 residues. The CDR3 sequence is CASSENPADAYEQYF. The CDR3 DNA is TGCGCCAGCAGTGAAAATCCAGCGGACGCCTACGAGCAGTACTTC.

This rearrangement joins TRBV21-1 to TRBJ2-1; TRBD2 was called by the table and not checked on the DNA. TRBV21-1 is termed a pseudogene. This CDR3 has 15 residues. CDR3 sequence (DNA): TGTGCCAGCAGCCCGACTAGCGGAAAGGGTAATGAGCAGTTCTTC. It encodes CASSPTSGKGNEQFF.

This chain uses TRBV5-5 with TRBJ2-7, with TRBD2 as a possible D gene (5 bases). CDR3 length: 13 amino acids. V was trimmed by 0 bases and J by 2 bases, leaving 6 bases between them. In germline, CDR1 is SGHKS, CDR2 YYEKEE (reference sequence). CDR3 in amino acids: CASSLVLAYEQYF. For the CDR3, the DNA is TGTGCCAGCAGCTTGGTACTAGCCTACGAGCAGTACTTC.

This chain connects TRBV5-1 to TRBJ2-1, with D perhaps matching TRBD2 (6 bases). Germline values: CDR1 SGHRS, CDR2 YFSETQ. The CDR3 sequence is 15 residues long. Trimming removed 2 bases at V and 4 bases at J, with 13 bases between. CDR3 in DNA: TGCGCCAGCAGCTTCGGGGGAGGAATATACAATGAGCAGTTCTTC. This codes for CASSFGGGIYNEQFF.

J is TRBJ1-2 and V is TRBV12-5; 7 bases match TRBD1. Per the germline V gene, CDR1 is LGHNT and CDR2 is FRNRAP. This CDR3 contains 15 residues. The junction had 11 bases not matched to a gene; V was cut back by 6 bases and J by 4 bases. The CDR3 is CASGQGQSNVYGYTF. The CDR3, as DNA: TGTGCTAGTGGCCAGGGACAGTCTAACGTCTATGGCTACACCTTC.

The rearrangement links TRBV7-9 to TRBJ2-7; 8 positions agree with TRBD1. The CDR3 has 15 residues. Germline V gene lookup returns CDR1 SEHNR and CDR2 FQNEAQ (reference sequence). The junction had 8 bases not matched to a gene; V was cut back by 4 bases and J by 3 bases. CDR3 sequence: CASSSNDRGFYEQYF. Written as DNA, the CDR3 is TGTGCCAGCAGCTCGAATGACAGGGGCTTCTACGAGCAGTACTTC.

The chain is built from TRBV27 and TRBJ2-3, with 7 bases lining up with TRBD1. Per the germline V gene, CDR1 is MNHEY and CDR2 is SMNVEV (reference sequence). The CDR3 covers 15 residues. V was clipped by 2 bases and J by 0 bases; unmatched bases: 2. This CDR3 reads CASSLGDSSTDTQYF. CDR3 bases: TGTGCCAGCAGTTTAGGGGACAGCAGCACAGATACGCAGTATTTT.

This clone was detected only once. The chain has TRBV7-2 and TRBJ2-1; maybe TRBD2 (6 bases). Trimming pared 5 bases from V and 7 bases from J, leaving 18 bases between. Germline V lookup: CDR1 SGHTA, CDR2 FQGNSA. The CDR3 is made up of 15 amino acids. The CDR3 reads CASSLGAGQGNEQFF. CDR3 bases: TGTGCCAGCAGCCTAGGAGCGGGTCAGGGTAATGAGCAGTTCTTC. The full variable domain, completed using reference TRBV7-2 and TRBJ2-1, is GAGVSQSPSNKVTEKGKDVELRCDPISGHTALYWYRQSLGQGLEFLIYFQGNSAPDKSGLPSDRFSAERTGGSVSTLTIQRTQQEDSAVYLCASSLGAGQGNEQFFGPGTRLTVL.

This chain links TRBV28 with TRBJ2-5; 12 bases map to TRBD2. This CDR3 has 15 residues. V was clipped by 5 bases and J by 5 bases; unmatched bases: 6. CDR1 and CDR2 (germline): MDHEN, SYDVKM. In DNA, the CDR3 is TGTGCCAGCAGTGATCGACTAGCGGGAGAGGAGACCCAGTACTTC. It specifies CASSDRLAGEETQYF.

The rearrangement uses TRBV5-6 and TRBJ1-4; D ambiguous. Germline V gene sequence: CDR1 SGHDT, CDR2 YYEEEE. The V end lost 1 base, the J end lost 7 bases, and 17 bases lay between the germline ends. This CDR3 contains 16 residues. The CDR3 DNA reads TGTGCCAGCAGCTTGAGGGCCCGGTTCCTCGGTGAAAAACTGTTTTTT. Translated, it gives CASSLRARFLGEKLFF.

CDR3 coding DNA: TGTGCCAGCAGCTTGGAGGGGCCGGGCAATCAGCCCCAGCATTTT. Translated, it gives CASSLEGPGNQPQHF. The chain couples TRBV5-8 to TRBJ1-5, with D possibly being TRBD1 (5 bases). The germline CDR1 and CDR2 sequences are SGHTS and YDEGEE. V was clipped by 0 bases and J by 2 bases, with 9 bases between them. The CDR3 loop spans 15 amino acids.

The J gene is TRBJ1-1, the V gene TRBV27; possibly TRBD1 for D (5 bases). V shed 11 bases and J shed 5 bases, with 18 bases lying between them. This CDR3 comprises 13 residues. Germline values: CDR1 MNHEY, CDR2 SMNVEV (reference sequence). The CDR3 is CAALAGAGTEAFF. In DNA, the CDR3 is TGTGCCGCCCTAGCCGGGGCCGGTACTGAAGCTTTCTTT.

This sequence joins TRBV15 and TRBJ2-5; D gene unclear. This CDR3 contains 13 residues. CDR1 and CDR2 (germline): LNHNV, YYDKDF (reference sequence). V shed 5 bases and J shed 4 bases, with 11 bases lying between them. In DNA, the CDR3 is TGTGCCACCAGCGAGGCACGATTAGAGACCCAGTACTTC. Its translation: CATSEARLETQYF.

The V gene is TRBV5-5, the J gene TRBJ2-1; 11 bases fit TRBD2. The CDR3 has 12 residues. The J segment lost 9 bases and the V segment lost 5 bases, leaving 1 base of the junction unmatched. Per the germline V gene, CDR1 is SGHKS and CDR2 is YYEKEE (reference sequence). CDR3 region: CASRGLAAEQFF. As DNA, the CDR3 is TGTGCCAGCAGGGGACTAGCGGCTGAGCAGTTCTTC.

On this clone itself: This sample includes further DNA sequences coding for the same CDR3. The chain employs TRBV5-1 and TRBJ2-7, with a weak D call TRBD1 (6 bases). Germline V gene data show CDR1 as SGHRS and CDR2 as YFSETQ. The ends were cut back, 0 bases at V and 1 base at J, with 8 bases in the middle. The CDR3 runs 14 residues. The CDR3 DNA follows: TGCGCCAGCAGCTTGGCAGGGGAGTCCTACGAGCAGTACTTC. Translation: CASSLAGESYEQYF.

This sequence joins TRBV7-2 and TRBJ2-7; unclear D gene. Per germline, CDR1 SGHTA and CDR2 FQGNSA. V dropped 3 bases and J dropped 0 bases, with 6 bases sitting between them. CDR3 length: 13 amino acids. The CDR3 coding sequence is TGTGCCAGCAGCTTCCCCAGCTCCTACGAGCAGTACTTC. This gives the protein CASSFPSSYEQYF. Based on the CDR3 plus reference TRBV7-2 and TRBJ2-7, the full variable domain is GAGVSQSPSNKVTEKGKDVELRCDPISGHTALYWYRQSLGQGLEFLIYFQGNSAPDKSGLPSDRFSAERTGGSVSTLTIQRTQQEDSAVYLCASSFPSSYEQYFGPGTRLTVT.

The gene calls are TRBV27 and TRBJ2-3; 8 nucleotides line up with TRBD1. CDR1 and CDR2 (germline): MNHEY, SMNVEV (reference sequence). CDR3 length: 12 residues. Trimming at V came to 10 bases and at J to 9 bases, leaving 9 bases not matched to a gene. The CDR3 region has the DNA TGTGCCACCATGGGACAGGTCGAAACGCAGTATTTT. This gives the protein CATMGQVETQYF.

V usage is TRBV6-1 and J usage is TRBJ2-1; tentative D call: TRBD2 (6 bases). V was clipped by 7 bases and J by 4 bases, with 14 bases between them. The CDR3 runs 14 residues. Germline loops: CDR1 MNHNS, CDR2 SASEGT. The CDR3: CASTRDSPYNEQFF. CDR3 coding DNA: TGTGCCAGCACCAGGGACTCCCCGTACAATGAGCAGTTCTTC.

The chain employs TRBV5-8 and TRBJ2-1; perhaps TRBD2 as D (6 bases). V lost 5 bases, J lost 0 bases, and 24 bases lay in between. The CDR3 has 19 amino acids. Germline V gene data show CDR1 as SGHTS and CDR2 as YDEGEE. The CDR3 here is CASRGRVFRELGSYNEQFF. As DNA, the CDR3 is TGTGCCAGCAGAGGAAGGGTATTCCGGGAGCTAGGCTCCTACAATGAGCAGTTCTTC.